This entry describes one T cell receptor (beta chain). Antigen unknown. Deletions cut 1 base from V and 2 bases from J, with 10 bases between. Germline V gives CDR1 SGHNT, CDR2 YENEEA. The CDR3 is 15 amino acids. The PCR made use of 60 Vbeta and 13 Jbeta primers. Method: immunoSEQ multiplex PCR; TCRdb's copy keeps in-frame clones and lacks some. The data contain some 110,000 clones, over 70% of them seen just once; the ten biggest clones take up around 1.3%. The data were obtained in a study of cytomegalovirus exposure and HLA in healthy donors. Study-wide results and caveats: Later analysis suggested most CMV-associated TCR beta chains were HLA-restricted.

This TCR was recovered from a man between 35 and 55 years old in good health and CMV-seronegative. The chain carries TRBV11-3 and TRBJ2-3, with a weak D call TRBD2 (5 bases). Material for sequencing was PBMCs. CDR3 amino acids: CASSLAQRNTDTQYF. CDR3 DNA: TGTGCCAGCAGCTTAGCGCAGCGGAACACAGATACGCAGTATTTT.